These 21 T cell receptor beta chains originate from one sample sequenced in a study of blood T cell repertoires in COVID-19. Measured with immunoSEQ multiplex PCR; TCRdb has only the in-frame clones, and not every one. The table shows 150,000 to 200,000 clones, with 88% occurring only once. Sequencing was performed on PBMCs or T cells enriched from blood (not recorded which). The receptors were sampled from a woman under 30 who had recovered from COVID-19.

J is TRBJ2-1 and V is TRBV30, with D possibly being TRBD1 (6 bases). V was pared by 5 bases and J by 0 bases, with 11 bases between. Germline CDR1 and CDR2: GTSNPN and SVGIG (reference sequence). The CDR3 is 14 amino acids. The CDR3 protein is CAWDTGTSYNEQFF. The CDR3 bases are TGTGCCTGGGATACAGGGACCTCCTACAATGAGCAGTTCTTC.

The V call is TRBV28, the J call TRBJ2-2; perhaps TRBD1 as D (6 bases). V was clipped by 3 bases and J by 6 bases, with 11 bases between them. There are 14 residues in the CDR3. The germline gives CDR1 MDHEN, CDR2 SYDVKM. CDR3 region: CASSFGGGAGELFF. The CDR3 DNA reads as TGTGCCAGCAGTTTTGGGGGCGGTGCCGGGGAGCTGTTTTTT.

V gene TRBV3-1 (or the pseudogene TRBV3-2) combines with J gene TRBJ2-7; the match to TRBD1 covers 7 bases. The CDR3 has 15 amino acids. After removal of 4 bases from V and 1 base from J, the junction contained 7 bases not matched to a gene. The V gene's germline CDR1 is LGHDT and CDR2 YNNKEL (reference sequence). This CDR3 reads CASSRDPGQSYEQYF. CDR3 nucleotides: TGTGCCAGCAGCCGAGACCCGGGACAGTCCTACGAGCAGTACTTC.

This clone came up a few times. The chain carries TRBV27 and TRBJ1-1; TRBD1 is a possible D gene (6 bases). CDR3 length: 13 residues. Germline CDR1 MNHEY, CDR2 SMNVEV (reference sequence). With 5 bases removed from V and 7 bases from J, the gap between germline ends came to 14 bases. The CDR3 sequence is CASSTWQGYEAFF. Here the CDR3 DNA reads TGTGCCAGCAGTACCTGGCAGGGGTATGAAGCTTTCTTT.

The chain couples TRBV28 to TRBJ2-3; TRBD2 matches 9 bases. The V segment lost 7 bases and the J segment 5 bases; nucleotides outside the gene matches: 10. CDR1 and CDR2 (germline): MDHEN, SYDVKM. CDR3 length: 15 residues. CDR3 residues: CASIPAGGGRDTQYF. The CDR3 DNA is TGTGCCAGCATTCCAGCGGGAGGAGGGAGAGATACGCAGTATTTT. Full variable domain (outside the CDR3, taken from reference TRBV28 and TRBJ2-3): DVKVTQSSRYLVKRTGEKVFLECVQDMDHENMFWYRQDPGLGLRLIYFSYDVKMKEKGDIPEGYSVSREKKERFSLILESASTNQTSMYLCASIPAGGGRDTQYFGPGTRLTVL.

The chain employs TRBV11-2 and TRBJ2-1; TRBD1 is a possible D gene (5 bases). CDR1 is SGHAT and CDR2 is FQNNGV in the germline V gene. The CDR3 is 15 residues long. V was clipped by 6 bases and J by 5 bases, with 17 bases between them. The CDR3 bases are TGTGCCAGCAGTTCCGACAGTTATATGGACAATGAGCAGTTCTTC. Translation gives CASSSDSYMDNEQFF.

This chain uses TRBV5-1 with TRBJ1-5; 9 positions agree with TRBD1. The CDR3 contains 15 residues. Trimming at V came to 2 bases and at J to 5 bases, leaving 5 bases not matched to a gene. CDR1 is SGHRS and CDR2 is YFSETQ in the germline V gene. DNA of the CDR3: TGCGCCAGCAGCTTCTCTACAGGGGGCGATCAGCCCCAGCATTTT. The encoded protein is CASSFSTGGDQPQHF.

This clone was counted between two and nine times. This chain uses TRBV5-1 with TRBJ2-3, with D possibly matching TRBD1 (5 bases). Germline V gives CDR1 SGHRS, CDR2 YFSETQ. The CDR3 runs to 15 residues. With 0 bases removed from V and 6 bases from J, the gap between germline ends came to 14 bases. The CDR3 sequence: CASSLEGRAVDTQYF. The CDR3 DNA reads as TGCGCCAGCAGCTTGGAAGGCAGGGCGGTGGATACGCAGTATTTT.

The chain recombines TRBV7-9 with TRBJ1-1, with D tentatively TRBD1 (5 bases). V lost 3 bases and J 7 bases, leaving 9 bases between the germline ends. CDR1 and CDR2 from the germline V gene are SEHNR and FQNEAQ (reference sequence). This CDR3 is built from 12 residues. The CDR3 nucleotides are TGTGCCAGCAGCTTGCGGGGGAATGAAGCTTTCTTT. Amino acid sequence: CASSLRGNEAFF.

The chain couples TRBV19 to TRBJ2-1; no clear D gene. The CDR3 is 12 residues long. CDR1 and CDR2 from the germline V gene are LNHDA and SQIVND (reference sequence). Trimming stripped 3 bases from V and 6 bases from J, with 6 bases between. The CDR3 DNA sequence: TGTGCCAGTAGTATGTCCGGCAATGAGCAGTTCTTC. Its translation: CASSMSGNEQFF.

In this sample, this clone turned up once. This CDR3 is CASSLYAGLVGAFF. CDR3 DNA: TGTGCCAGCAGTTTATACGCAGGGCTGGTAGGAGCTTTCTTT. The J gene is TRBJ1-1, the V gene TRBV27; D is perhaps TRBD1 (5 bases). Trimming pared 1 base from V and 10 bases from J, leaving 16 bases between. Germline V CDR1 and CDR2: MNHEY, SMNVEV (reference sequence). This CDR3 spans 14 amino acids.

This sequence joins TRBV12-3 or TRBV12-4 and TRBJ1-5; D unclear. The CDR3 consists of 13 residues. V dropped 5 bases and J dropped 2 bases, with 7 bases sitting between them. The DNA for the CDR3 is TGTGCCAGCAGTCTCCGGGGCAATCAGCCCCAGCATTTT. Residues: CASSLRGNQPQHF.

This clone was found a few times. The chain recombines TRBV19 with TRBJ1-1; TRBD1 aligns across 7 bases. V shed 6 bases and J 3 bases; nucleotides not matched to a gene: 4. This CDR3 has 13 residues. Germline V gives CDR1 LNHDA, CDR2 SQIVND (reference sequence). CDR3: CASSNTGDTEAFF. The CDR3, as DNA: TGTGCCAGTAGCAACACAGGGGACACTGAAGCTTTCTTT.

This chain connects TRBV2 to TRBJ2-1; 9 bases are shared with TRBD1. Germline V CDR1 and CDR2: SNHLY, FYNNEI. The CDR3 length is 15 residues. V lost 6 bases to trimming and J lost 1 base; unmatched junction nucleotides: 4. The CDR3 DNA follows: TGTGCCAGCAGGGGGGGACAGGGTTCCTACAATGAGCAGTTCTTC. Translation: CASRGGQGSYNEQFF.

This chain connects TRBV7-9 to TRBJ2-2, with a weak D call TRBD1 (6 bases). V lost 5 bases, J lost 2 bases, and 15 bases lay in between. Germline V gene lookup returns CDR1 SEHNR and CDR2 FQNEAQ (reference sequence). This CDR3 has 16 residues. CDR3 protein: CASSPVRGLNTGELFF. CDR3 nucleotides: TGTGCCAGCAGCCCTGTCAGGGGCCTAAACACCGGGGAGCTGTTTTTT.

The chain employs TRBV2 and TRBJ2-1; 8 bases fit TRBD2. Germline CDR1 SNHLY, CDR2 FYNNEI. V lost 5 bases and J lost 12; bases outside the gene matches: 15. The CDR3 length is 15 residues. CDR3 residues: CASSRVVLAARVQFF. The CDR3 region has the DNA TGTGCCAGCAGTAGAGTCGTACTAGCGGCGAGGGTGCAGTTCTTC.

The V gene is TRBV30, the J gene TRBJ1-5; D call uncertain. CDR1 GTSNPN and CDR2 SVGIG come from the germline V gene (reference sequence). CDR3 length: 15 residues. Deletions cut 2 bases from V and 5 bases from J, with 16 bases between. The CDR3 here is CAWSPPSVSDQPQHF. As DNA, the CDR3 is TGTGCCTGGAGTCCCCCGTCAGTCAGCGATCAGCCCCAGCATTTT. The variable domain in full, completed from reference TRBV30 and TRBJ1-5, reads SQTIHQWPATLVQPVGSPLSLECTVEGTSNPNLYWYRQAAGRGLQLLFYSVGIGQISSEVPQNLSASRPQDRQFILSSKKLLLSDSGFYLCAWSPPSVSDQPQHFGDGTRLSIL.

J is TRBJ1-1 and V is TRBV21-1; TRBD1 was called by the table and not checked on the DNA. TRBV21-1 is an annotated pseudogene. This CDR3 contains 17 residues. The CDR3 sequence: CASSKGGQRELNTEAFF. The CDR3 bases are TGTGCCAGCAGCAAGGGGGGACAGAGGGAATTGAACACTGAAGCTTTCTTT.

This clone was seen just once. V usage is TRBV9 and J usage is TRBJ2-5, with 7 bases fitting TRBD1. The CDR3 is 14 amino acids. Trimming at V came to 4 bases and at J to 0 bases, leaving 3 bases not matched to a gene. CDR1 SGDLS and CDR2 YYNGEE come from the germline V gene. CDR3 nucleotides: TGTGCCAGCAGCCCGACAGGGAACCAAGAGACCCAGTACTTC. As protein: CASSPTGNQETQYF.

The chain recombines TRBV20-1 with TRBJ1-5; D not certain. The CDR3 covers 15 residues. Germline V gives CDR1 DFQATT, CDR2 SNEGSKA (reference sequence). V was trimmed by 3 bases and J by 5 bases, leaving 17 bases between them. The CDR3 loop is CSASENALLDQPQHF. Here the CDR3 DNA reads TGCAGTGCTAGTGAAAATGCATTACTGGATCAGCCCCAGCATTTT.

The chain is built from TRBV28 and TRBJ2-5; D is ambiguous. There are 14 residues in the CDR3. Trimming cost V 5 bases and J 5 bases, with 15 bases left between them. CDR1 and CDR2 from the germline V gene are MDHEN and SYDVKM. The CDR3 reads CASSPYTLGETQYF. DNA for the CDR3: TGTGCCAGCAGTCCGTACACCCTCGGGGAGACCCAGTACTTC. The full variable domain, its missing parts supplied by reference TRBV28 and TRBJ2-5, is DVKVTQSSRYLVKRTGEKVFLECVQDMDHENMFWYRQDPGLGLRLIYFSYDVKMKEKGDIPEGYSVSREKKERFSLILESASTNQTSMYLCASSPYTLGETQYFGPGTRLLVL.